This entry describes one TCR beta chain. Trimming removed 4 bases from V and 9 bases from J, with 13 bases in between. Germline V lookup: CDR1 SQVTM, CDR2 ANQGSEA. The CDR3 totals 12 residues. Tens of thousands of T cell genomes, or roughly 300 ng DNA, went into replicate PCRs of unsorted PBMC. Repertoires were generated with immunoSEQ multiplex PCR, while TCRdb's copy carries only in-frame clones and drops some. The sample shows roughly 510,000 clones, approximately 79% of them seen only once. This sample was taken from a study of shared clonotypes between healthy human individuals. This receptor was identified in a woman aged 35 to 49 in good health. Some clones in this sample may be carry-over from other donors' samples. This chain joins TRBV29-1 and TRBJ1-3; a possible D gene is TRBD1 (5 bases). Sequencing was carried out using PBMCs. In nucleotides, the CDR3 is TGCAGCGTTGGGAGGGGAGGGACCACCATATATTTT. Amino acids: CSVGRGGTTIYF.